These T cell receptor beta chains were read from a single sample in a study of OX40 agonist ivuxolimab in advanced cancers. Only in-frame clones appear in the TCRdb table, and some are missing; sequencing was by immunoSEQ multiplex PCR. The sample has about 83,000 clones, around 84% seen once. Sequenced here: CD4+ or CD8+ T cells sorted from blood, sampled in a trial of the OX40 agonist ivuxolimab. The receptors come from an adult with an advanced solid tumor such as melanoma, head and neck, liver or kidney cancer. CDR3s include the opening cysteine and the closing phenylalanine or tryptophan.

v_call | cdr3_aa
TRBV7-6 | CASSFNEKLFF
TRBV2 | CASSAGHQGNTIYF
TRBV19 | CASSLGTGNQPQHF
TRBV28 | CASSLQGSDTQYF
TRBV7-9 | CASSFTSGGAGVNEQFF
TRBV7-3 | CASSSTGGGTGAYNEQFF
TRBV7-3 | CASSLGRQETQYF
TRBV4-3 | CASSQDYGGRTILNYGYTF
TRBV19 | CASSIGERVTEAFF
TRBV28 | CASSITGTAYSYEQYF
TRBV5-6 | CASSLERWTGMNKGYTF
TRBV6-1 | CASSGRTGNQPQHF
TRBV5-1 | CASSPQGGGEYEQYF
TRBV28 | CASSWRRTYEQYF
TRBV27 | CASSSPSLQETQYF
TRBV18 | CASSPGLIRTDTQYF
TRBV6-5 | CASRTGTVSSPLHF
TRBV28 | CASSPHGESQPQHF
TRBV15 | CATSRAGYSGATDTQYF
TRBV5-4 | CASSPRDRETQYF
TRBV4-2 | CASSQDRQGFYEQYF